This is a list of T cell receptor beta chains from one sample in a study of cytomegalovirus exposure and HLA in healthy donors. Here immunoSEQ multiplex PCR was the method, and the copy in TCRdb shows in-frame clones only, minus some. The sample holds 150,000 to 200,000 clones. What was sequenced was PBMCs. Source of these receptors: a man aged 30 to 39 in good health and CMV-seronegative. The CDR3 runs from the conserved cysteine through the conserved F or W. D genes are given only for firm matches.

CASSPPGLAESYEQYF	TGCGCCAGCAGCCCCCCGGGACTAGCGGAATCCTACGAGCAGTACTTC	TRBD2	TRBV5-1	TRBJ2-7
CASSAEGTDTQYF	TGTGCCAGCAGTGCCGAGGGCACAGATACGCAGTATTTT	NA	TRBV25-1	TRBJ2-3
CASSIAGRGQNEKLFF	TGTGCCAGTAGTATAGCCGGGCGGGGACAGAATGAAAAACTGTTTTTT	TRBD1	TRBV19	TRBJ1-4
CASSPLYIGAADNEQFF	TGTGCCAGCTCACCACTTTACATCGGCGCGGCCGACAATGAGCAGTTCTTC	NA	TRBV18	TRBJ2-1
CASSLGQGEPQHF	TGTGCCAGCAGCCTCGGACAGGGGGAGCCCCAGCATTTT	TRBD1	TRBV7-3	TRBJ1-5
CASSLGQVNNSPLHF	TGTGCCAGCAGCCTCGGACAGGTGAATAATTCACCCCTCCACTTT	TRBD1	TRBV9	TRBJ1-6
CASSRATAYNEQFF	TGTGCCAGTAGTCGTGCGACAGCCTACAATGAGCAGTTCTTC	NA	TRBV19	TRBJ2-1
CASSQEAGVGVGEQYF	TGTGCCAGCAGCCAAGAAGCGGGCGTCGGGGTAGGGGAGCAGTACTTC	NA	TRBV4-2	TRBJ2-7
CASSMGLNYGYTF	TGTGCCAGCAGCATGGGACTTAACTATGGCTACACCTTC	NA	TRBV7-9	TRBJ1-2
CASSHDREWGNTEAFF	TGTGCCAGCAGCCACGACAGGGAATGGGGGAACACTGAAGCTTTCTTT	TRBD1	TRBV5-6	TRBJ1-1
CASTHSGLAGSSEQFF	TGCGCCAGCACCCACTCGGGACTAGCGGGATCTTCAGAGCAGTTCTTC	TRBD2	TRBV4-1	TRBJ2-1
CASSLKGTGLNYGYTF	TGTGCCAGCAGTCTCAAAGGGACAGGGCTAAACTATGGCTACACCTTC	TRBD1	TRBV27	TRBJ1-2
CASSLAPLAGGREQYF	TGTGCCAGCAGCTTAGCCCCGCTAGCGGGAGGGCGCGAGCAGTACTTC	TRBD2	TRBV5-4	TRBJ2-7
CASSLHQFQPQHF	TGTGCCAGCAGTTTGCATCAGTTTCAGCCCCAGCATTTT	NA	TRBV28	TRBJ1-5
CAWSGIDRGQPQHF	TGTGCCTGGAGTGGTATAGACAGGGGCCAGCCCCAGCATTTT	TRBD1	TRBV30	TRBJ1-5
CASSSGTGVPGANVLTF	TGTGCCAGCAGTTCCGGGACAGGGGTTCCTGGGGCCAACGTCCTGACTTTC	TRBD1	TRBV27	TRBJ2-6
CASSVERGMPSAHYNEQFF	TGTGCCAGCAGCGTTGAAAGGGGGATGCCTTCGGCTCATTACAATGAGCAGTTCTTC	NA	TRBV9	TRBJ2-1
CASSPLRSHIGYTF	TGTGCCAGCAGCCCCTTGAGGTCCCACATAGGCTACACCTTC	NA	TRBV9	TRBJ1-2
CASSLELEYYGYTF	TGTGCCAGCAGCTTAGAGCTTGAATACTATGGCTACACCTTC	NA	TRBV7-2	TRBJ1-2
CASSLGQGGQFF	TGTGCCAGCAGCTTAGGGCAGGGCGGGCAGTTCTTC	NA	TRBV7-9	TRBJ2-1
CASSTRTGYTGELFF	TGTGCCAGTAGTACGCGGACGGGATACACCGGGGAGCTGTTTTTT	NA	TRBV19	TRBJ2-2
CASSYSSYNSPLHF	TGTGCCAGCAGCTACAGCTCCTATAATTCACCCCTCCACTTT	NA	TRBV5-4	TRBJ1-6
CASSAEAGRGGPQHF	TGTGCCAGCAGCGCAGAGGCAGGCCGGGGGGGACCCCAGCATTTT	NA	TRBV9	TRBJ1-5
CASSPGGAGETYGYTF	TGCGCCAGCAGCCCGGGGGGGGCAGGGGAGACCTATGGCTACACCTTC	NA	TRBV4-3	TRBJ1-2
CASSLDGPSGGVYNEQFF	TGTGCCAGCAGCTTAGATGGACCCAGCGGGGGCGTCTACAATGAGCAGTTCTTC	TRBD2	TRBV11-3	TRBJ2-1
CASSAGQGAGQPQHF	TGTGCCAGCAGCGCTGGACAGGGGGCGGGTCAGCCCCAGCATTTT	TRBD1	TRBV9	TRBJ1-5
CASSYSNNANYGYTF	TGTGCCAGCAGTTACTCGAACAACGCTAACTATGGCTACACCTTC	NA	TRBV6-5	TRBJ1-2
CASAWGTGITEAFF	TGTGCCAGCGCTTGGGGGACAGGGATCACTGAAGCTTTCTTT	TRBD1	TRBV27	TRBJ1-1
CASSPSTGTQPQHF	TGTGCCAGCAGTCCCTCGACAGGAACTCAGCCCCAGCATTTT	NA	TRBV2	TRBJ1-5
CASSKIPGFQETQYF	TGTGCCAGCAGCAAAATTCCAGGATTTCAAGAGACCCAGTACTTC	NA	TRBV21-1	TRBJ2-5
CASTSGKSINEKLFF	TGTGCCAGCACCTCCGGGAAGTCCATTAATGAAAAACTGTTTTTT	NA	TRBV11-3	TRBJ1-4
CASRSGQTANTGELFF	TGTGCCAGCAGGTCTGGACAGACCGCGAACACCGGGGAGCTGTTTTTT	NA	TRBV5-8	TRBJ2-2
CASSLDLAGEADTQYF	TGCGCCAGCAGCTTGGACCTCGCGGGAGAAGCAGATACGCAGTATTTT	TRBD2	TRBV5-1	TRBJ2-3
CASSELASGGAREQFF	TGCGCCAGCAGTGAGTTGGCTAGCGGGGGGGCCCGGGAGCAGTTCTTC	TRBD2	TRBV10-1	TRBJ2-1
CASSYGQVDDSPLHF	TGCGCCAGCAGCTACGGACAGGTTGACGATTCACCCCTCCACTTT	TRBD1	TRBV5-1	TRBJ1-6
CASSPSTDSYPTRGTDTQYF	TGTGCCAGCAGTCCTTCGACAGACTCGTACCCCACCCGGGGCACAGATACGCAGTATTTT	NA	TRBV28	TRBJ2-3
CASTPEVTDTQYF	TGTGCCAGCACCCCAGAGGTGACAGATACGCAGTATTTT	NA	TRBV11-2	TRBJ2-3
CASSIDSSGLDYGYTF	TGTGCCAGTAGTATAGATTCTTCAGGGTTGGACTATGGCTACACCTTC	NA	TRBV19	TRBJ1-2
CAWSPDGAEPQHF	TGTGCCTGGAGTCCAGATGGAGCCGAGCCCCAGCATTTT	NA	TRBV30	TRBJ1-5
CASSLTDNSFHFNTGELFF	TGTGCCAGCAGCTTAACAGATAACAGCTTCCATTTTAACACCGGGGAGCTGTTTTTT	NA	TRBV11-2	TRBJ2-2
CASSFPGQGVNEQYF	TGTGCCAGCAGCTTCCCGGGACAGGGGGTTAACGAGCAGTACTTC	TRBD1	TRBV5-4	TRBJ2-7
CASTDGTGISYEQYF	TGTGCCAGCACCGACGGGACAGGGATATCCTACGAGCAGTACTTC	TRBD1	TRBV2	TRBJ2-7
CASSPGTGYTEAFF	TGTGCCAGCAGCCCCGGGACAGGTTACACTGAAGCTTTCTTT	TRBD1	TRBV7-2	TRBJ1-1
CASRSYSGQGSYEQFF	TGCGCCAGCAGGTCCTACTCGGGACAGGGGAGTTATGAGCAGTTCTTC	TRBD1	TRBV4-1	TRBJ2-1
CASSGDLEETQYF	TGTGCCAGCAGCGGGGACTTGGAAGAGACCCAGTACTTC	NA	TRBV2	TRBJ2-5
CASSIHGGSTEAFF	TGTGCCAGCAGTATCCACGGGGGGAGCACTGAAGCTTTCTTT	NA	TRBV27	TRBJ1-1
CASRGGQGANEKLFF	TGTGCCAGCAGGGGGGGACAGGGTGCTAATGAAAAACTGTTTTTT	TRBD1	TRBV7-9	TRBJ1-4
CAWSRLETGELFF	TGTGCCTGGAGTAGGTTGGAGACCGGGGAGCTGTTTTTT	NA	TRBV30	TRBJ2-2